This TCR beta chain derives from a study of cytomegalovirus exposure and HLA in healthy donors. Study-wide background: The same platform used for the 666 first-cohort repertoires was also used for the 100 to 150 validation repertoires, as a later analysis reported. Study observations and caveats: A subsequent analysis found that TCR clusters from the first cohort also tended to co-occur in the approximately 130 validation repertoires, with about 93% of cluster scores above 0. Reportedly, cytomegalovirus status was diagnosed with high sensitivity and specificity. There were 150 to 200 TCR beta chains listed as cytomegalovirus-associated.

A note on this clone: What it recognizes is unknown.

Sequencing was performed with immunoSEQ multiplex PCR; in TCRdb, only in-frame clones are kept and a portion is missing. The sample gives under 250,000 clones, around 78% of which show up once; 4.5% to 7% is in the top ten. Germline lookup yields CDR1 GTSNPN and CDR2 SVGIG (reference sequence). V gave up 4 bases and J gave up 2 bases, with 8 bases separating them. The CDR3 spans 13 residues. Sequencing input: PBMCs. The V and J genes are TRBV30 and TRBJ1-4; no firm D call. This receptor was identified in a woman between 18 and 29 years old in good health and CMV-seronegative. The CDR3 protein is CAWMVGTNEKLFF. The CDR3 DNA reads TGTGCCTGGATGGTGGGGACTAATGAAAAACTGTTTTTT.